One sample yielded the 27 T cell receptor beta chains listed below, sequenced in a study of CD8 T cells in ankylosing spondylitis. TCRdb reanalysed the 5' RACE reads using MiXCR and keeps one entry per CDR3 protein. The table lists 340,000 or so distinct CDR3 sequences, about 15% of them singletons. The sample taken for sequencing was blood, either unsorted or a sorted T cell fraction (not recorded which). Receptors originate from a male donor with ankylosing spondylitis or in good health (not recorded which).

The rearrangement links TRBV20-1 to TRBJ2-2; 7 nucleotides agree with TRBD1. The germline CDR1 and CDR2 sequences are DFQATT and SNEGSKA (reference sequence). This CDR3 region has 11 residues. The CDR3: CGTENTGELFF. CDR3 sequence (DNA): TGCGGGACAGAGAACACCGGGGAGCTGTTTTTT.

This chain joins TRBV18 and TRBJ2-3; possible D gene TRBD2, 6 bases. V shed 0 bases and J shed 4 bases, with 20 bases lying between them. This CDR3 has 18 residues. CDR1 is KGHSH, CDR2 LQKENI, per germline. CDR3 sequence reads: CASSPPRRAGEPSDTQYF. In nucleotides, the CDR3 is TGTGCCAGCTCACCACCCAGGAGAGCGGGCGAGCCTTCAGATACGCAGTATTTT.

CDR3 residues: CSATILGRGSDEQYF. CDR3 nucleotide sequence: TGCAGTGCTACCATTCTGGGGCGGGGGAGCGACGAGCAGTACTTC. The V and J genes are TRBV20-1 and TRBJ2-7; 7 positions agree with TRBD2. V lost 4 bases and J lost 5; bases outside the gene matches: 14. Germline loops: CDR1 DFQATT, CDR2 SNEGSKA (reference sequence). This CDR3 spans 15 amino acids.

This clonotype was seen at least ten times. The V call is TRBV19, the J call TRBJ2-7; possible D gene TRBD2, 6 bases. The germline V and J ends were trimmed by 4 bases and 4 bases, with 8 bases remaining between them. The V gene's germline CDR1 is LNHDA and CDR2 SQIVND (reference sequence). The CDR3 totals 12 residues. In DNA form, the CDR3 reads TGTGCCAGTAGTAGGGACTCGTACGAGCAGTACTTC. Amino acids: CASSRDSYEQYF.

The table lists this clonotype with a few counts. In nucleotides, the CDR3 is TGTGCCAGTGGTTACAGACGCAATCAGCCCCAGCATTTT. Its translation is CASGYRRNQPQHF. J is TRBJ1-5 and V is TRBV19, with D hard to call. CDR1 and CDR2 from the germline V gene are LNHDA and SQIVND (reference sequence). This CDR3 contains 13 residues. Between the trimmed V and J ends, which lost 8 bases and 2 bases, there was a span of 10 bases.

The table lists this clonotype with a few counts. This chain links TRBV6-5 with TRBJ1-2; the match to TRBD1 covers 7 bases. The length of the CDR3 is 17 residues. Germline V CDR1 and CDR2: MNHEY, SVGAGI. Trimming at V came to 0 bases and at J to 4 bases, leaving 11 bases not matched to a gene. CDR3 nucleotide sequence: TGTGCCAGCAGTTACTCGACAGGGTGGAACGTGGGCTATGGCTACACCTTC. Protein: CASSYSTGWNVGYGYTF.

The chain carries TRBV10-3 and TRBJ2-7, with 11 bases that match TRBD2. The ends lost 4 bases at V and 5 bases at J; junction bases unmatched: 10. The length of the CDR3 is 16 residues. CDR1 is ENHRY and CDR2 is SYGVKD in the germline V gene. CDR3: CAISVLAGGRGNEQYF. The DNA of the CDR3 is TGTGCCATCAGTGTCCTAGCGGGAGGCCGAGGGAACGAGCAGTACTTC.

The J gene is TRBJ1-2, the V gene TRBV9; 11 bases align to TRBD1. The V segment lost 2 bases and the J segment 4 bases; nucleotides outside the gene matches: 4. The CDR3 loop spans 15 amino acids. Germline CDR1 and CDR2: SGDLS and YYNGEE. The CDR3 region has the DNA TGTGCCAGCAGCGTTGGACAGGGGGCACGCTATGGCTACACCTTC. Amino acid sequence: CASSVGQGARYGYTF.

The chain uses TRBV11-2 and TRBJ2-3, with D uncertain. Trimming took off 2 bases at V and 0 bases at J, with 6 bases between the two ends. This CDR3 spans 14 amino acids. CDR1 and CDR2 from the germline V gene are SGHAT and FQNNGV. The CDR3 loop reads CASSLKTSTDTQYF. CDR3 nucleotide sequence: TGTGCCAGCAGCTTAAAGACTAGCACAGATACGCAGTATTTT.

The gene calls are TRBV3-1 and TRBJ2-2; D is possibly TRBD2 (7 bases). The CDR3 is 18 residues long. Germline CDR1 reads LGHDT; CDR2 reads YNNKEL (reference sequence). Between the trimmed V and J ends, which lost 11 bases and 4 bases, there was a span of 29 bases. CDR3 sequence reads: CACCNQGTGRGTTGELFF. CDR3 nucleotide sequence: TGTGCCTGCTGCAACCAAGGAACAGGGAGGGGTACCACCGGGGAGCTGTTTTTT.

The V and J genes are TRBV19 and TRBJ1-1, with D perhaps matching TRBD1 (5 bases). V lost 7 bases and J lost 4, with 13 bases in between. Looked up from germline, CDR1 is LNHDA and CDR2 is SQIVND (reference sequence). The CDR3 runs 13 residues. The CDR3 spells CASKDTRGTEAFF. CDR3 sequence (DNA): TGTGCCAGTAAGGACACTCGCGGCACTGAAGCTTTCTTT.

The CDR3 reads CSVKGREQYF. The CDR3 region has the DNA TGCAGCGTGAAGGGGCGCGAGCAGTACTTC. The chain is built from TRBV29-1 and TRBJ2-7, with a possible D match to TRBD1 (5 bases). V gave up 6 bases and J gave up 6 bases, with 9 bases separating them. This CDR3 spans 10 amino acids. The germline gives CDR1 SQVTM, CDR2 ANQGSEA.

This clonotype appeared a few times. V and J are TRBV20-1 and TRBJ2-2; D not resolved. CDR3 length: 14 residues. Germline V CDR1 and CDR2: DFQATT, SNEGSKA (reference sequence). The V end lost 5 bases, the J end lost 0 bases, and 10 bases lay between the germline ends. The CDR3 nucleotides are TGCAGTGCTGCCACAGAAGCGAACACCGGGGAGCTGTTTTTT. Amino acid sequence: CSAATEANTGELFF.

V gene TRBV12-3 or TRBV12-4 combines with J gene TRBJ1-5; a possible D gene is TRBD1 (6 bases). The CDR3 runs 14 residues. Trimming shortened V by 6 bases and J by 6 bases, and 15 bases separated the two germline ends. This chain's CDR3 is CASSPSQGGQPQHF. CDR3 nucleotide sequence: TGTGCCAGCAGCCCGTCACAGGGAGGTCAGCCCCAGCATTTT.

Only a few counts were recorded for this clonotype. The chain is built from TRBV5-1 and TRBJ2-3, with D possibly matching TRBD1 (6 bases). Trimming removed 4 bases from V and 1 base from J, with 16 bases in between. This CDR3 has 16 residues. The germline V gene has CDR1 SGHRS and CDR2 YFSETQ. The DNA of the CDR3 is TGCGCCAGCAGCCGCGGTCCGGGACAAGGCACAGATACGCAGTATTTT. Amino acids: CASSRGPGQGTDTQYF.

V gene TRBV20-1 combines with J gene TRBJ2-2, with 8 nucleotides matching TRBD2. The CDR3 has 15 residues. V was pared by 6 bases and J by 0 bases, with 6 bases of the junction left unmatched. Looked up from germline, CDR1 is DFQATT and CDR2 is SNEGSKA (reference sequence). DNA for the CDR3: TGCAGTGCGGGAACGCGGGGGGCGAACACCGGGGAGCTGTTTTTT. Translation gives CSAGTRGANTGELFF.

This chain links TRBV3-1 with TRBJ2-5, with TRBD2 identical over 13 bases. V was pared by 1 base and J by 7 bases, with 3 bases of the junction left unmatched. There are 15 residues in the CDR3. In germline, CDR1 is LGHDT, CDR2 YNNKEL (reference sequence). As DNA, the CDR3 is TGTGCCAGCAGCCAAGGAACTAGCGGGAGGGGGACCCAGTACTTC. It yields the protein CASSQGTSGRGTQYF.

This clonotype was observed many times. The chain recombines TRBV11-2 with TRBJ2-7, with 9 bases matching TRBD1. Germline assignment: CDR1 SGHAT and CDR2 FQNNGV. The V segment lost 5 bases and the J segment 1 base; nucleotides outside the gene matches: 6. The CDR3 runs to 15 residues. CDR3 bases: TGTGCCAGCAGCCCGGACAGGGGTCTTTCCTACGAGCAGTACTTC. This sequence encodes CASSPDRGLSYEQYF.

In this sample, this clonotype turned up many times. The chain is built from TRBV10-3 and TRBJ1-5, with TRBD1 as a possible D gene (5 bases). Germline loops: CDR1 ENHRY, CDR2 SYGVKD. Trimming stripped 0 bases from V and 7 bases from J, with 13 bases between. The CDR3 extends over 15 amino acids. CDR3: CAISESGQGGQPQHF. DNA for the CDR3: TGTGCCATCAGTGAGTCGGGGCAGGGAGGACAGCCCCAGCATTTT.

The table lists this clonotype with a few counts. The chain uses TRBV7-7 and TRBJ2-5; D may be TRBD1 (6 bases). Trimming left V 2 bases short and J 4 bases short, with 8 bases between. Germline CDR1 and CDR2: SSHAT and FNYEAQ (reference sequence). This CDR3 comprises 13 residues. CDR3 in DNA: TGTGCCAGCAGCTTAAAAGGGGGAGAGACCCAGTACTTC. As protein: CASSLKGGETQYF.

This clonotype turned up a few times. V is TRBV7-6 and J is TRBJ2-2; D perhaps matches TRBD2 (6 bases). Germline V gene lookup returns CDR1 SGHVS and CDR2 FNYEAQ. Trimming stripped 7 bases from V and 0 bases from J, with 15 bases between. The CDR3 runs to 16 residues. The CDR3 DNA reads as TGTGCCAGCACCCCCAAGGGAGGCCCGAACACCGGGGAGCTGTTTTTT. Protein product: CASTPKGGPNTGELFF.

The chain couples TRBV11-2 to TRBJ1-1; TRBD1 agrees at 11 bases. The junction had 6 bases not matched to a gene; V was cut back by 6 bases and J by 0 bases. The CDR3 has 16 amino acids. Germline assignment: CDR1 SGHAT and CDR2 FQNNGV. DNA of the CDR3: TGTGCCAGCAGGCCCGGGACAGGGGGAATGAACACTGAAGCTTTCTTT. Translation: CASRPGTGGMNTEAFF. Full variable domain (remainder filled in from reference TRBV11-2 and TRBJ1-1): EAGVAQSPRYKIIEKRQSVAFWCNPISGHATLYWYQQILGQGPKLLIQFQNNGVVDDSQLPKDRFSAERLKGVDSTLKIQPAKLEDSAVYLCASRPGTGGMNTEAFFGQGTRLTVV.

This clonotype was seen a few times. This chain connects TRBV30 to TRBJ2-2, with D possibly being TRBD1 (6 bases). CDR3 length: 14 residues. The germline gives CDR1 GTSNPN, CDR2 SVGIG (reference sequence). With 5 bases removed from V and 6 bases from J, the gap between germline ends came to 16 bases. The DNA of the CDR3 is TGTGCCTGGTCAGGGACAATGTTCCCCGGGGAGCTGTTTTTT. Amino acids: CAWSGTMFPGELFF.

This clonotype was seen repeatedly, ten times or more. The chain couples TRBV9 to TRBJ2-3; D gene unclear. Trimming pared 3 bases from V and 2 bases from J, leaving 4 bases between. Per germline, CDR1 SGDLS and CDR2 YYNGEE. CDR3 size: 12 residues. The CDR3 sequence is CASSGNTDTQYF. Here the CDR3 DNA reads TGTGCCAGCAGCGGGAACACAGATACGCAGTATTTT. Combining the CDR3 with reference TRBV9 and TRBJ2-3 gives the whole variable domain DSGVTQTPKHLITATGQRVTLRCSPRSGDLSVYWYQQSLDQGLQFLIQYYNGEERAKGNILERFSAQQFPDLHSELNLSSLELGDSALYFCASSGNTDTQYFGPGTRLTVL.

The sample holds a few counts of this clonotype. This chain uses TRBV12-3 or TRBV12-4 with TRBJ1-3, with D perhaps matching TRBD1 (5 bases). Trimming cost V 3 bases and J 1 base, with 16 bases left between them. The CDR3 totals 17 residues. The CDR3 region has the DNA TGTGCCAGCAGTTTCAGAGTGGGGACGTTTTCTGGAAACACCATATATTTT. As protein: CASSFRVGTFSGNTIYF.

The table lists this clonotype with a few counts. V gene TRBV9 combines with J gene TRBJ2-2; D might be TRBD2 (5 bases). Trimming stripped 9 bases from V and 5 bases from J, with 11 bases between. This CDR3 region has 12 residues. In germline, CDR1 is SGDLS, CDR2 YYNGEE. Written as DNA, the CDR3 is TGTGCCACCACTAGAACTACCGGGGAGCTGTTTTTT. It yields the protein CATTRTTGELFF.

This chain uses TRBV18 with TRBJ2-3, with D maybe TRBD2 (5 bases). Germline V gene sequence: CDR1 KGHSH, CDR2 LQKENI. The V gene lost 2 bases and the J gene lost 4 bases, with 7 bases spanning the gap. The CDR3 has 13 residues. The CDR3 DNA reads TGTGCCAGCTCACCAGCGGGTTCAGATACGCAGTATTTT. This translates into CASSPAGSDTQYF.